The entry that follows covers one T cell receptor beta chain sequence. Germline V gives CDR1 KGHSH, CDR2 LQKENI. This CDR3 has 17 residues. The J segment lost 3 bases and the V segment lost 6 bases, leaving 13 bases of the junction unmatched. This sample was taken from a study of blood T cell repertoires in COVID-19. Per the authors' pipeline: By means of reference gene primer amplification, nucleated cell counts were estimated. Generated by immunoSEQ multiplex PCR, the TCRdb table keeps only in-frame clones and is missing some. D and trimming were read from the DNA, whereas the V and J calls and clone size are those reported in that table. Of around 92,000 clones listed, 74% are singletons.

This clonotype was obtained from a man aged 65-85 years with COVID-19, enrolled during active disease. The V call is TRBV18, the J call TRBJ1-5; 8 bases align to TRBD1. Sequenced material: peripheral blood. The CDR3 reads CASSQSGQGGHNQPQHF. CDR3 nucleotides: TGTGCCAGCTCGCAAAGCGGACAGGGTGGTCACAATCAGCCCCAGCATTTT.